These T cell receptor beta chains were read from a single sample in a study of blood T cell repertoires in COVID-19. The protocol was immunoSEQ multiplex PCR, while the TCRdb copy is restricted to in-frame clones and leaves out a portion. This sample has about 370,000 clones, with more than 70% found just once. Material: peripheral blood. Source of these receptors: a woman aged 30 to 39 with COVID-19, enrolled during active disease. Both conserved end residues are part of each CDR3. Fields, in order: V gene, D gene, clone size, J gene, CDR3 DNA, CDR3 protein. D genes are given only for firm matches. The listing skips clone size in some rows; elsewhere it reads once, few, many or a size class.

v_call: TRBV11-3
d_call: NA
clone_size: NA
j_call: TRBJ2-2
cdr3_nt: TGTGCCAGCAGCATCAGGGGAACCGGGGAGCTGTTTTTT
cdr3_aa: CASSIRGTGELFF

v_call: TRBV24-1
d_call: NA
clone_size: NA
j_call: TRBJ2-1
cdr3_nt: TGTGCCACCGGGGACTCCTCCTACAATGAGCAGTTCTTC
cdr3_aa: CATGDSSYNEQFF

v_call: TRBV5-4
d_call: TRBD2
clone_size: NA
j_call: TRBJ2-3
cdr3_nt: TGTGCCAGCAGCCTCCGGATAGCGGGAGTGTCAGATACGCAGTATTTT
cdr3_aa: CASSLRIAGVSDTQYF

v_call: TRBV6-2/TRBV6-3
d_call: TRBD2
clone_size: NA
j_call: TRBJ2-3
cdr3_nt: TGTGCCAGCAGTTACTCAGAGACTAGCGGGACAGGAGGAGATACGCAGTATTTT
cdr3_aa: CASSYSETSGTGGDTQYF

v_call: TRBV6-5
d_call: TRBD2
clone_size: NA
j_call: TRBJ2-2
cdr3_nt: TGTGCCAGCAGCCGGGAGGGGGCCGGGGAGCTGTTTTTT
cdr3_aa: CASSREGAGELFF

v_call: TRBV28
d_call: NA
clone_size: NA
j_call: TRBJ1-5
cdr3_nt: TGTGCCAGCAGCTCGACAGGTAGCAATCAGCCCCAGCATTTT
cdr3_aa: CASSSTGSNQPQHF

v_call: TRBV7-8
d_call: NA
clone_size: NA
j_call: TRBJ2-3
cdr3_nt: TGTGCCAGCAGTGGGGGGGGGCAGGCAGATACGCAGTATTTT
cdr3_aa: CASSGGGQADTQYF

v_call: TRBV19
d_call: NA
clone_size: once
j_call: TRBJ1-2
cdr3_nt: TGTGCCAGTTGGGACACCCGAAACTATGGCTACACCTTC
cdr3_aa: CASWDTRNYGYTF

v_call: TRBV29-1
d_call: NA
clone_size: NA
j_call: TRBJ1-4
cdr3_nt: TGCAGCGTCGGAACTCTAGGGGAACTGTTTTTT
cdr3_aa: CSVGTLGELFF

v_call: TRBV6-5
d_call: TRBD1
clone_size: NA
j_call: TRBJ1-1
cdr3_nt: TGTGCCAGCAGACTGGACAGGGAAGACACTGAAGCTTTCTTT
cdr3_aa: CASRLDREDTEAFF

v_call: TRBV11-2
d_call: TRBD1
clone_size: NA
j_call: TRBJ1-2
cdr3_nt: TGTGCCAGCAGACCTAACCCCGGGACAGGCCCGTATGGCTACACCTTC
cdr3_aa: CASRPNPGTGPYGYTF

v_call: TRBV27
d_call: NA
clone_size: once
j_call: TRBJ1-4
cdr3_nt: TGTGCCAGAGGCACAGGGCTGTTAAATGAAAAACTGTTTTTT
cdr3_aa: CARGTGLLNEKLFF

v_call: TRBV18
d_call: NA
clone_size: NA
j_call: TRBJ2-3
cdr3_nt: TGTGCCAGCTCCCAGGCTAGCACAGATACGCAGTATTTT
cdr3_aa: CASSQASTDTQYF

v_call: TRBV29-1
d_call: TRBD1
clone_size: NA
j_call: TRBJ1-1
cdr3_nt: TGCAGCGGGCTACAGGGGGGAACTGAAGCTTTCTTT
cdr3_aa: CSGLQGGTEAFF

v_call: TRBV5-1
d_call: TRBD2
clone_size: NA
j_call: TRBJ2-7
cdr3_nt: TGCGCCAGCAGCATAGTTCCCGGGACTAGCGGGAGCTTCTACGAGCAGTACTTC
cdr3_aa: CASSIVPGTSGSFYEQYF

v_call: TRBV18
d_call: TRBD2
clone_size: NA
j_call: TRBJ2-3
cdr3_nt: TGTGCCAGCTCACCAGGACTAGCGGGAGCAGATACGCAGTATTTT
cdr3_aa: CASSPGLAGADTQYF

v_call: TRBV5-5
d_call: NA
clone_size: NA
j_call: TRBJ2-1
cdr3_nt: TGTGCCAGCAGCCTCAACCTCGGAGACTACAATGAGCAGTTCTTC
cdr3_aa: CASSLNLGDYNEQFF

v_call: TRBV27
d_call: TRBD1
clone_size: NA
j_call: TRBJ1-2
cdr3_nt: TGTGCCAGCAGTAGGAACACAGGGGGCTATGGCTACACCTTC
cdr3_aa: CASSRNTGGYGYTF

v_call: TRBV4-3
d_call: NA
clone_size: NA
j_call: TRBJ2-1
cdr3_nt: TGCGCCAGCAGCCAAGTGCTATACAATGAGCAGTTCTTC
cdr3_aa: CASSQVLYNEQFF

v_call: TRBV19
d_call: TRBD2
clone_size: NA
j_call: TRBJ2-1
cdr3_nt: TGTGCCAGTAGTGCTTTAGCGGGAGGGGACAATGAGCAGTTCTTC
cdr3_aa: CASSALAGGDNEQFF

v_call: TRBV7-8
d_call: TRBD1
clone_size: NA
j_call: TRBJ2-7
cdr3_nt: TGTGCCAGCAGCTGGGACAGGGCCCACGAGCAGTACTTC
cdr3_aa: CASSWDRAHEQYF

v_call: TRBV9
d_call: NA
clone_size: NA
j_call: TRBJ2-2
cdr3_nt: TGTGCCAGCAGCGTAGCCGGGAGTACGACCGGGGAGCTGTTTTTT
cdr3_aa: CASSVAGSTTGELFF

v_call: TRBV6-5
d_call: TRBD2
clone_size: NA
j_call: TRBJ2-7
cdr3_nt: TGTGCCAGCAGTTTGGGACTAGCGGTCCACGAGCAGTACTTC
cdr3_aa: CASSLGLAVHEQYF

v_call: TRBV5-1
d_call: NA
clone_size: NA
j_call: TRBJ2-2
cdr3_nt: TGCGCCAGCAGCTGGGGGGTAGCGGCCACCGGGGAGCTGTTTTTT
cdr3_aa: CASSWGVAATGELFF

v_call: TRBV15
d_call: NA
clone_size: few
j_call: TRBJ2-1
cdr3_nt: TGTGCCACCAGCAGAGATCCGGGCAATGAGCAGTTCTTC
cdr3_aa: CATSRDPGNEQFF

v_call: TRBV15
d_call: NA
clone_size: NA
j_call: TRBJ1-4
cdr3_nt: TGTGCCACCAGCAGAGATTTGGCGGATATAGAAAAACTGTTTTTT
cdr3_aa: CATSRDLADIEKLFF

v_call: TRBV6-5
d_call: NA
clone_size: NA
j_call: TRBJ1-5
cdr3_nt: TGTGCCAGCAGCCGCTCTCCCGTCGGGCAGCCCCAGCATTTT
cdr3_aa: CASSRSPVGQPQHF

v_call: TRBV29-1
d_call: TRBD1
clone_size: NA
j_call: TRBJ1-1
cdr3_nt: TGCAGCGTGGGACAGGGGACTGAAGCTTTCTTT
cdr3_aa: CSVGQGTEAFF

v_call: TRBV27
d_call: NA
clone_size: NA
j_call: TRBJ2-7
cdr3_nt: TGTGCCAGCAGTTTGGGACTGTTCAACGAGCAGTACTTC
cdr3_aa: CASSLGLFNEQYF

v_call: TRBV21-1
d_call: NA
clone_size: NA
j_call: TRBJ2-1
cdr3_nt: TGTGCCAGCAGCAAGGGGGAGGGAAGATCGTCCAATGAGCAGTTCTTC
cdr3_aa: CASSKGEGRSSNEQFF

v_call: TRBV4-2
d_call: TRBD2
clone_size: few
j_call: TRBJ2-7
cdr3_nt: TGTGCCAGCAGCCAAGGGAGCGGGAGGAGGACCGACGAGCAGTACTTC
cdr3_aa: CASSQGSGRRTDEQYF

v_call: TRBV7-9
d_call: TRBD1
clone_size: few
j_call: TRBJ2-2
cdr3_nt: TGTGCCAGCAGCCAGGGGGCCTACACCGGGGAGCTGTTTTTT
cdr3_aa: CASSQGAYTGELFF

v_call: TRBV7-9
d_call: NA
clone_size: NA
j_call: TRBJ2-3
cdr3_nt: TGTGCCAGCAGCTTAGAACTTCCCCGCGAAGATACGCAGTATTTT
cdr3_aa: CASSLELPREDTQYF

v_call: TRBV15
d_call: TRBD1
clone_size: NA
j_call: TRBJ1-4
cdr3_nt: TGTGCCACCAGCAGAGATGAGAGAGGACAGGGGGCTGAAAAACTGTTTTTT
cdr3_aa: CATSRDERGQGAEKLFF

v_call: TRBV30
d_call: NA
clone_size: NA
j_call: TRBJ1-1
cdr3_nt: TGTGCCTGGAGTGTACTGGCTGAAGCTTTCTTT
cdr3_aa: CAWSVLAEAFF

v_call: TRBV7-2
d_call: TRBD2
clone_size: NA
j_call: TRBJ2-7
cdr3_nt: TGTGCCAGCAGCTTAGAGGGACTAGGGCTTGGGGAGCAGTACTTC
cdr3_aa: CASSLEGLGLGEQYF

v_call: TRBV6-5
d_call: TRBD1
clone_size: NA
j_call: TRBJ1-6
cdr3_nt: TGTGCCAGCAAACCTGCGCCGGGACAGGACTCACCCCTCCACTTT
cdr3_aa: CASKPAPGQDSPLHF

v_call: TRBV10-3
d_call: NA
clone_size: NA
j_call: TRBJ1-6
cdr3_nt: TGTGCCATCAGTGGGAGTGGTGGTTCACCCCTCCACTTT
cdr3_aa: CAISGSGGSPLHF

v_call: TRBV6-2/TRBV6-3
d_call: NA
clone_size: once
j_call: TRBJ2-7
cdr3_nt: TGTGCCAGCAGTTACGATCAGGGCTCCTACGAGCAGTACTTC
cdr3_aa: CASSYDQGSYEQYF

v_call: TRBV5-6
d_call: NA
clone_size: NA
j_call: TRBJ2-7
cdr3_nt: TGTGCCAGCAGGCACCGAAACGGGGACGAGCAGTACTTC
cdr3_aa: CASRHRNGDEQYF

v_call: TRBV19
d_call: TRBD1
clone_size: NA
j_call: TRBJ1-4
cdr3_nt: TGTGCCACCCGGGACAGGGGGCGCGTGGGTGAAAAACTGTTTTTT
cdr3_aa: CATRDRGRVGEKLFF

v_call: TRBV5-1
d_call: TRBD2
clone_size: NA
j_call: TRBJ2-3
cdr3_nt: TGCGCCAGCAGCTATTTACCTAGCGGGAGCCTCACAGATACGCAGTATTTT
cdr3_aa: CASSYLPSGSLTDTQYF

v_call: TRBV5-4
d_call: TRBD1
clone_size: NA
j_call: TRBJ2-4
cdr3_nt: TGTGCCAGCAGCCTCGACAGGGGCGCCAAAAACATTCAGTACTTC
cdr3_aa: CASSLDRGAKNIQYF

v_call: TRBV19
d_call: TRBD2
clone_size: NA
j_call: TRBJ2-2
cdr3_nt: TGTGCCAGTAGTCTCGGACTAGCGGGAACCGGGGAGCTGTTTTTT
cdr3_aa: CASSLGLAGTGELFF

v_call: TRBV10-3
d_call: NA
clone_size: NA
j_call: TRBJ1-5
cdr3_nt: TGTGCCATCAGTGACCCGACAGGCAATCAGCCCCAGCATTTT
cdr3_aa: CAISDPTGNQPQHF

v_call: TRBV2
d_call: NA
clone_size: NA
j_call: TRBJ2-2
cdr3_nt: TGTGCCAGCACCATTGACAGAAACACCGGGGAGCTGTTTTTT
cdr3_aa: CASTIDRNTGELFF

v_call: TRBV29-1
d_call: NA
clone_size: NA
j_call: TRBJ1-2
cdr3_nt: TGCAGCGTCGCCCCCGACACGAGTAACTATGGCTACACCTTC
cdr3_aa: CSVAPDTSNYGYTF

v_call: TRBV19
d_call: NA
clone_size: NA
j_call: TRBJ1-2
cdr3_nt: TGTGCCAGTAGTATTGGGCTGCTCTATGGCTACACCTTC
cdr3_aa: CASSIGLLYGYTF

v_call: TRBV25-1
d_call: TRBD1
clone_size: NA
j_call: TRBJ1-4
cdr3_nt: TGTGCCAGCAGTAGATCCGGGACAGGGTGGGAAAAACTGTTTTTT
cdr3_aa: CASSRSGTGWEKLFF

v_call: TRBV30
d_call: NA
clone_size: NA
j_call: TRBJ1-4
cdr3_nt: TGTGCCTGGAGTGACCGGGCCCGGGGTGAAAAACTGTTTTTT
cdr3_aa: CAWSDRARGEKLFF

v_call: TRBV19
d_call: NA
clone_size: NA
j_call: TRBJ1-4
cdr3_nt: TGTGCCAGTTCGCTTCTTCAGGGGAGTAATGAAAAACTGTTTTTT
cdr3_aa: CASSLLQGSNEKLFF

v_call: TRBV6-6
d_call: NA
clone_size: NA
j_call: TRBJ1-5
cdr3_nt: TGTGCCAGCAAACAGGGAAGTCAGCCCCAGCATTTT
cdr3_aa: CASKQGSQPQHF

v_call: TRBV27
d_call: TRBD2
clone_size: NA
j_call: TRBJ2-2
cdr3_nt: TGTGCCAGCAGTCCGGGACTAGCGGGAGAGGTCGGGGAGCTGTTTTTT
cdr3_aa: CASSPGLAGEVGELFF

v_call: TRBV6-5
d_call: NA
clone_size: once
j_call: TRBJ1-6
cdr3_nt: TGTGCCAGCCGCGGGGAGTCACCCCTCCACTTT
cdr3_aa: CASRGESPLHF

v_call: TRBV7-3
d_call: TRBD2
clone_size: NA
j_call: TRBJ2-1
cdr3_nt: TGTGCCAGCAGCTTGGTTCTAGCGGGGTACAATGAGCAGTTCTTC
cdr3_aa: CASSLVLAGYNEQFF